This entry concerns a single TCR beta chain. Its antigen is undetermined. The data belong to a study of T cells in Graves' hyperthyroidism and ophthalmopathy. Overall study context: Peripheral blood was secured at the point of initial diagnosis, before any treatment.

More than 9.5 ml fresh peripheral blood yielded the PBMCs. Germline V lookup: CDR1 SGDLS, CDR2 YYNGEE. The CDR3 is made up of 14 amino acids. J gave up 3 bases and V 2 bases, and 4 bases lay outside the gene matches. Amplified regions were TCR beta CDR3 sequences from RNA transcripts. Carried out on the TCR CDR3, a first-round RT-PCR used the HTBI primer set. TCRdb fed the multiplex PCR reads into MiXCR, producing one record per CDR3 protein. The sample holds fewer than 600,000 distinct CDR3 sequences, roughly 15% seen once. Whole-study findings and limits: Clonotypes that were expanded in thyroid above 0.001 mostly appeared in blood too.

The TCR was taken from a woman in her thirties or forties with Graves' hyperthyroidism. What was sequenced was blood. The V call is TRBV9, the J call TRBJ2-7; 8 bases align to TRBD2. The CDR3 DNA sequence: TGTGCCAGCAGCGTGGCCGGGACTAGCTACGAGCAGTACTTC. Translating gives CASSVAGTSYEQYF.